This T cell receptor beta chain appears in the sequencing data of a study of PD-L1 blockade in urothelial cancer. Study overall: Patients with male sex and bladder-origin urothelial cancer accounted for about 85% of the roughly 30 enrolled. Overall study findings and caveats: Patients with below-median pretreatment blood clonality survived longer.

CDR3 length: 13 amino acids. The V end was cut by 1 base, the J end by 6 bases, with 6 bases between. Germline CDR1 reads KGHSH; CDR2 reads LQKENI. In its sample, this clone was seen once. Antigen unknown. The time point denotes: pretreatment peripheral blood. Clones were read by immunoSEQ multiplex PCR, and TCRdb kept only the in-frame ones, dropping some. This sample yields just over 50,000 clones, of which around 72% are seen a single time; approximately 4.3% belongs to the top ten. The origin of this receptor is a man aged 65 to 79 with urothelial cancer. The chain employs TRBV18 and TRBJ2-2, with unresolved D. The source was PBMCs, collected around atezolizumab (anti-PD-L1) treatment. In DNA form, the CDR3 reads TGTGCCAGCTCACCACAAGGAGCCGGGGAGCTGTTTTTT. Its translation is CASSPQGAGELFF.